This T cell receptor (beta chain) is from a study of CD8 T cells in ankylosing spondylitis. Study-level results: Enrichment of disease-linked clones was reportedly significant in matched ankylosing spondylitis synovial fluid. What seemed typical of ankylosing spondylitis blood was a TCR beta motif built from several highly homologous variants. Prior literature has documented some motif variants in synovial fluid and blood from reactive arthritis.

A single record per CDR3 protein comes from TCRdb applying MiXCR to the 5' RACE reads. In the table there are fewer than 550,000 distinct CDR3 sequences, approximately 5% of which are singletons. In the case of this clonotype: Its target is unknown.

Germline CDR1 and CDR2: MDHEN and SYDVKM. The trim removed 8 bases at V and 6 bases at J, leaving 7 bases unmatched. This CDR3 contains 15 residues. The sample consisted of blood, either unsorted or a sorted T cell fraction (not recorded which). This TCR derives from a male donor with ankylosing spondylitis. V gene TRBV28 combines with J gene TRBJ2-3; 14 bases fit TRBD2. CDR3 loop: CASRGLAGETDTQYF. CDR3 nucleotides: TGTGCCAGCCGGGGACTAGCGGGAGAGACGGATACGCAGTATTTT.